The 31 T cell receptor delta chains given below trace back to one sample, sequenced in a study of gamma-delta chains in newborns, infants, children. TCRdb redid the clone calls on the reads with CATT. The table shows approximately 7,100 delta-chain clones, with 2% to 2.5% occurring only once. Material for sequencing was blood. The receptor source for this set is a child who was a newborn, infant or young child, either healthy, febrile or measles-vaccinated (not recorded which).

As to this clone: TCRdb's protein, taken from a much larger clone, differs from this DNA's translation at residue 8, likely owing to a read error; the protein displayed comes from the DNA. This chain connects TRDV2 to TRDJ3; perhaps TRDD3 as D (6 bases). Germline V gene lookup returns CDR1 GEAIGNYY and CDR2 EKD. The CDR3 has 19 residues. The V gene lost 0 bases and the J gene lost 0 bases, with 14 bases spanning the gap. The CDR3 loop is CACDTGGTHSSWDTRQMFF. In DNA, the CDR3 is TGTGCCTGTGACACCGGGGGGACTCATAGCTCCTGGGACACCCGACAGATGTTTTTC.

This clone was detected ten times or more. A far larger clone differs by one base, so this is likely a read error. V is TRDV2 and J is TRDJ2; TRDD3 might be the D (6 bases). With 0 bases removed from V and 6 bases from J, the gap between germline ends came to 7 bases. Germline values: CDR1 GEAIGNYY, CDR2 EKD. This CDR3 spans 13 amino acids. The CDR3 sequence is CACDTWGAAQLFF. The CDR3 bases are TGTGCCTGTGACACCTGGGGGGCAGCACAACTCTTCTTT.

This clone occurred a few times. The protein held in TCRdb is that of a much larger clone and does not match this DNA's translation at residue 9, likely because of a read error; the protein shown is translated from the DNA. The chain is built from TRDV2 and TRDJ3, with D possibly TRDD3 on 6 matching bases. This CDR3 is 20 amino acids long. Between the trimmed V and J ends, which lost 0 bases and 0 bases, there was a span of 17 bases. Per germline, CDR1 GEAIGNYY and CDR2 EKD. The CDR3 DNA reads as TGTGCCTGTGACACCGGATGGGGGGCATTAAGCTCCTGGGACACCCGACAGATGTTTTTC. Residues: CACDTGWGALSSWDTRQMFF.

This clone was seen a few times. DNA of the CDR3: TGTGCCTGTGACACTGGGGGATACGCCGATAAACTCATCTTT. It yields the protein CACDTGGYADKLIF. The chain has TRDV2 and TRDJ1, with 11 nucleotides matching TRDD3. The germline CDR1 and CDR2 sequences are GEAIGNYY and EKD. The CDR3 covers 14 residues. Trimming took 1 base from V and 3 from J; bases not matched to a gene: 0.

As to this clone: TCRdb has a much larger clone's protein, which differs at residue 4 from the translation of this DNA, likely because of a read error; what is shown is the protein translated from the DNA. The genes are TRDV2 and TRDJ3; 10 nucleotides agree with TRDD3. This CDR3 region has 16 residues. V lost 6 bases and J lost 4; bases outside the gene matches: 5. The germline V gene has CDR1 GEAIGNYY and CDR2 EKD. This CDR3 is CACNILGDWDTRQMFF. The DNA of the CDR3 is TGTGCCTGTAACATACTGGGGGATTGGGACACCCGACAGATGTTTTTC.

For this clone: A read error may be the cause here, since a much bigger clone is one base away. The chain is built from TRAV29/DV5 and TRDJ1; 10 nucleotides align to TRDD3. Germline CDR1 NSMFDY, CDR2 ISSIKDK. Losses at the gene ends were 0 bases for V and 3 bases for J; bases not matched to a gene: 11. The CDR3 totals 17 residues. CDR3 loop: CAASAHVLGDSADKLIF. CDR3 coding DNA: TGTGCAGCAAGCGCGCACGTACTGGGGGATTCAGCCGATAAACTCATCTTT.

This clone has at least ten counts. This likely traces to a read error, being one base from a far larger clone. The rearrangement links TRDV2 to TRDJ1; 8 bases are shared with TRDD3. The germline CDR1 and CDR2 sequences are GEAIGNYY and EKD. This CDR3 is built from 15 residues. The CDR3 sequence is CACDLLGVYTDKPIF. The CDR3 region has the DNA TGTGCCTGTGATCTACTGGGGGTATACACCGATAAACCCATCTTT.

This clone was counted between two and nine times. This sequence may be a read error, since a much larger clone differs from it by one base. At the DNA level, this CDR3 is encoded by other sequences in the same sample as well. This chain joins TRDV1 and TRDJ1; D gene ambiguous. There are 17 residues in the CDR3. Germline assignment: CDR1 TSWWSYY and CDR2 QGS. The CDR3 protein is CALGELLIGRYTDKLIF. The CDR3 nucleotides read TGTGCTCTTGGAGAACTCTTAATCGGACGGTACACCGATAAACTCATCTTT.

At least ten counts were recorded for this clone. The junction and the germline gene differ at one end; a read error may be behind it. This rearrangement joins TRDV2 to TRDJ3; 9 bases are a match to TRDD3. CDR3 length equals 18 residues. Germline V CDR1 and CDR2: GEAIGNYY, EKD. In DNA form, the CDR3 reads TGTGCCTATGACAATACTGGGGGAGTCTCCTGGGACACCCGACAGATGTTTTTC. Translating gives CAYDNTGGVSWDTRQMFF.

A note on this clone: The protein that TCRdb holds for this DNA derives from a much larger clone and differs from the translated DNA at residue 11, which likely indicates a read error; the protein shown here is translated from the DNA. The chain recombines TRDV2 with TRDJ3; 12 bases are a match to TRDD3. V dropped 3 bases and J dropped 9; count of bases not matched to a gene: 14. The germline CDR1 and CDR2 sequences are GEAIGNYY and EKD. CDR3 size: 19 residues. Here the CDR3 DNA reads TGTGCCTGTGACCCGATTGTACTGGGGGATACTGGTTTCACCCGACAGATGTTTTTC. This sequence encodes CACDPIVLGDTGFTRQMFF.

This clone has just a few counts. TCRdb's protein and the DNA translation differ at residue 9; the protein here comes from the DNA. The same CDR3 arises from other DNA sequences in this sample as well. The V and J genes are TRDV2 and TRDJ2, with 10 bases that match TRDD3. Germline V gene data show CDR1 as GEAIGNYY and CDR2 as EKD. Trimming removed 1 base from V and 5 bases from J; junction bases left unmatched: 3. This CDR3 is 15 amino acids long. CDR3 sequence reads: CACDTGGYLTAQLFF. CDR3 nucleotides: TGTGCCTGTGACACTGGGGGATACCTCACAGCACAACTCTTCTTT.

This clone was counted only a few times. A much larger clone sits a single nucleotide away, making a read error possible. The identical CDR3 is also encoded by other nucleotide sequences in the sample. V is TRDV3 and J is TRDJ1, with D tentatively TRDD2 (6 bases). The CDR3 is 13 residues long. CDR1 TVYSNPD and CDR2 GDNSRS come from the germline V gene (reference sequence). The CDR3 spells CASADFLNDKLIF. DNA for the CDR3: TGTGCCTCTGCCGATTTCCTAAACGATAAGCTCATCTTT.

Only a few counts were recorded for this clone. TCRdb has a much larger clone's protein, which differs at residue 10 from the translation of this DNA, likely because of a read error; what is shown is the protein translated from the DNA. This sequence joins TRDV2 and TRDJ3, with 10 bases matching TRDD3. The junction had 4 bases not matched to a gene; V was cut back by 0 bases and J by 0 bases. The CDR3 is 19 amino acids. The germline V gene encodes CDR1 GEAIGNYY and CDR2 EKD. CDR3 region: CACDTWGIHLSWDTRQMFF. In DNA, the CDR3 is TGTGCCTGTGACACCTGGGGGATACATCTCTCCTGGGACACCCGACAGATGTTTTTC.

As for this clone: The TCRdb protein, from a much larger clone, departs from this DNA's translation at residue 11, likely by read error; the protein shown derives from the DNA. CDR3: CACDYWGIRTGKLIF. The CDR3 DNA reads as TGTGCCTGTGACTACTGGGGGATACGCACCGGTAAACTCATCTTT. J is TRDJ1 and V is TRDV2; 13 bases are shared with TRDD3. The CDR3 sequence is 15 residues long. Per germline, CDR1 GEAIGNYY and CDR2 EKD.

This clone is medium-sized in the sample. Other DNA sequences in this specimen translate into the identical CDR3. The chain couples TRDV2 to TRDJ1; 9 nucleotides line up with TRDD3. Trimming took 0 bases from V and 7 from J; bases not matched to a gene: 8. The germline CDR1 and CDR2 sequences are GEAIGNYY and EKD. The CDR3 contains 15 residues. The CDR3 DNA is TGTGCCTGTGACACCGTAGGGGGGGATACCCCTAAACTCATCTTT. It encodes CACDTVGGDTPKLIF.

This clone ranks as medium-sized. The CDR3 sequence: CACDLLGDTKWDTRQMFF. The CDR3 region has the DNA TGTGCCTGTGACCTACTGGGGGATACGAAGTGGGACACCCGACAGATGTTTTTC. The chain has TRDV2 and TRDJ3; 13 positions match TRDD3. Germline V gives CDR1 GEAIGNYY, CDR2 EKD. With 3 bases clipped from V and 4 bases from J, the junction kept 5 bases outside the gene matches. This CDR3 comprises 18 residues.

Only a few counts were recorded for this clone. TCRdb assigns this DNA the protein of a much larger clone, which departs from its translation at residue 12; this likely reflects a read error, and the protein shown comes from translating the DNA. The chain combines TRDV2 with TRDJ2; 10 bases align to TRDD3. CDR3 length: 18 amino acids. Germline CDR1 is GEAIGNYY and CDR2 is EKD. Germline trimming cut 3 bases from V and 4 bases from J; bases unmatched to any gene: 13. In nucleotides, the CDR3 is TGTGCCTGTGACTCGTACTGGGGGATTCCTACTTCGACAGCACAACTCTTCTTT. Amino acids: CACDSYWGIPTSTAQLFF.

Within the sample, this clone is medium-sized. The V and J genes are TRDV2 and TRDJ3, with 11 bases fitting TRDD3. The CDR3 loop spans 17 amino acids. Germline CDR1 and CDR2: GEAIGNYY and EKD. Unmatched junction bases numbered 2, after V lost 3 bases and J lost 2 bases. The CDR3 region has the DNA TGTGCCTGTGACCTACTGGGGGATACCTGGGACACCCGACAGATGTTTTTC. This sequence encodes CACDLLGDTWDTRQMFF.

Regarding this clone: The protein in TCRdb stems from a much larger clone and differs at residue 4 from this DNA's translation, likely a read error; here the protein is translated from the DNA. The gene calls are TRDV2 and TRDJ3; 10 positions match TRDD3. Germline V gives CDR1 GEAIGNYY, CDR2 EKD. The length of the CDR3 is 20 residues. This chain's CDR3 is CACGTVGDTQSSWDTRQMFF. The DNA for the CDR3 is TGTGCCTGTGGCACCGTGGGGGATACTCAGAGCTCCTGGGACACCCGACAGATGTTTTTC.

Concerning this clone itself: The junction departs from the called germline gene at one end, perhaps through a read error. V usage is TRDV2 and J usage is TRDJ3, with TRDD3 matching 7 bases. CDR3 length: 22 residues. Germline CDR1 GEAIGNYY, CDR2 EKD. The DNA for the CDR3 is TGTGCCTGTGACACAAGGAGTACTCTGGTGGATACGAGCTCCTGGGACACCCGACAGGTGTTTTTC. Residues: CACDTRSTLVDTSSWDTRQVFF.

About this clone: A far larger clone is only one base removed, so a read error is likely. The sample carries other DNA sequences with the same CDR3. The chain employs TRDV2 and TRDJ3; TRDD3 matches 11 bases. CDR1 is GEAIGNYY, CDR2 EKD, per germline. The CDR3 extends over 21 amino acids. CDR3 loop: CACDTVLGDIPSSWDARQMFF. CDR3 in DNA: TGTGCCTGTGACACCGTACTGGGGGATATTCCTAGCTCCTGGGACGCCCGACAGATGTTTTTC.

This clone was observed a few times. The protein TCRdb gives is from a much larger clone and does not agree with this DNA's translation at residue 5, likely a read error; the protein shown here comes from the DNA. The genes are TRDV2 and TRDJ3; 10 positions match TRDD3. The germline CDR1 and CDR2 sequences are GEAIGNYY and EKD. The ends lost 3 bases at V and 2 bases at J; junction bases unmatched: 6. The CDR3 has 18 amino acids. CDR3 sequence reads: CACDSWGIQPWDTRQMFF. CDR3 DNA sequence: TGTGCCTGTGACTCATGGGGGATACAGCCCTGGGACACCCGACAGATGTTTTTC.

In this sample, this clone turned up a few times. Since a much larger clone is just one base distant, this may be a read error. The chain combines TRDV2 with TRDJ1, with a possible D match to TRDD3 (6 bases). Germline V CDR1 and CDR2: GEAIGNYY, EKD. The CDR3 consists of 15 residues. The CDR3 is CASWGRQGATDKLTF. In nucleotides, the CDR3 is TGTGCCTCCTGGGGACGTCAGGGGGCGACCGATAAACTCACCTTT.

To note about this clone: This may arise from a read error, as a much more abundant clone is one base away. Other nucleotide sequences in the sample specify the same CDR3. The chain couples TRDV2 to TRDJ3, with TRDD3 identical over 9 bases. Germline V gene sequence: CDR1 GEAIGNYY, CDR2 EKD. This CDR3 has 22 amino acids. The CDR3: CACDTMELGEPRASWDTRQMFF. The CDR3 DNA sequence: TGTGCCTGCGACACGATGGAACTGGGGGAGCCCCGCGCCTCCTGGGACACCCGACAGATGTTTTTC.

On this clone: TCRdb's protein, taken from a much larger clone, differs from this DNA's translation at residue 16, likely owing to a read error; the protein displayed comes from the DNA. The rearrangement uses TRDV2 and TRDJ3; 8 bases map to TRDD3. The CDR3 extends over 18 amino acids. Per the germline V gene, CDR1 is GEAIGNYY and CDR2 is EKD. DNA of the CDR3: TGTGCCTGTGACATACTGGGGGGGAGCTCCTGGGACACCCGACAGGTGTTTTTC. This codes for CACDILGGSSWDTRQVFF.

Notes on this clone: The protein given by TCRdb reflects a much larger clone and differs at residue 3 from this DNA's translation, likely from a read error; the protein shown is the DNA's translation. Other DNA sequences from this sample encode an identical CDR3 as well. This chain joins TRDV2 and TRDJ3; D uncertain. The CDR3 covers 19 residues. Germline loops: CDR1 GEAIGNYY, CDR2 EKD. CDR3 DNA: TGTGCCCGTGACACCGTGGCGTCCTCAAGCTCCTGGGACACCCGACAGATGTTTTTC. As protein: CARDTVASSSSWDTRQMFF.

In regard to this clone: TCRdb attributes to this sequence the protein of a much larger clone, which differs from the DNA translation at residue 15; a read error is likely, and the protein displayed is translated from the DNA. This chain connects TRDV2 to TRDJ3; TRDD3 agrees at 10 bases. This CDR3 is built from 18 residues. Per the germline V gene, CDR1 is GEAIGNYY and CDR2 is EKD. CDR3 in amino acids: CACDTGGYASWDTRRMFF. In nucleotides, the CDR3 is TGTGCCTGTGACACCGGGGGATACGCGTCCTGGGACACCCGACGGATGTTTTTC.

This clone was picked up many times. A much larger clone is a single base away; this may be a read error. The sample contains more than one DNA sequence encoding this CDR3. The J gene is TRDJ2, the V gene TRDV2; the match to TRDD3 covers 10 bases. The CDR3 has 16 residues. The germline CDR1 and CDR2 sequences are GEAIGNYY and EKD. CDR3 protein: CACDTVGDTLTAQLFF. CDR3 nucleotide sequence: TGTGCCTGTGACACCGTGGGGGATACTTTGACAGCCCAACTCTTCTTT.

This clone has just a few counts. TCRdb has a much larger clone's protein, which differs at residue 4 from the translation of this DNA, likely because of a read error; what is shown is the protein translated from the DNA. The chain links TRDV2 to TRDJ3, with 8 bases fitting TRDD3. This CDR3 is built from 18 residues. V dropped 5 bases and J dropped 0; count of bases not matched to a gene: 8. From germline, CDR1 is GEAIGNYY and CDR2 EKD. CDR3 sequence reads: CACGTGYGSSWDTRQMFF. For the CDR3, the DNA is TGTGCCTGTGGCACGGGATACGGGAGCTCCTGGGACACCCGACAGATGTTTTTC.

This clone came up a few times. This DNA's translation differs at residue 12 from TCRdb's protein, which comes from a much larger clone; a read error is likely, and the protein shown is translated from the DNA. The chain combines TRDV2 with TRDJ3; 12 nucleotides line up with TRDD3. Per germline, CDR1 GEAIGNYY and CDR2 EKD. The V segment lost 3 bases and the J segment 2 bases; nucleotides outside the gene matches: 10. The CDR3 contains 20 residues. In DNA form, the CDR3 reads TGTGCCTGTGACTACTGGGGGATACCAAGACTCCCCTGGGACACCCGACAGATGTTTTTC. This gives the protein CACDYWGIPRLPWDTRQMFF.

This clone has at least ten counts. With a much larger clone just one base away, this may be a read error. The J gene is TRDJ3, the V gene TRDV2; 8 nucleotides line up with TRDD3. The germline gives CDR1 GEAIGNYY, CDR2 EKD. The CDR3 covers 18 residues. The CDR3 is CARDILGADSWDTRQMFF. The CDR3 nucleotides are TGTGCCCGTGACATACTGGGGGCCGACTCCTGGGACACCCGACAGATGTTTTTC.